This is a list of T cell receptor beta chains from one sample in a study of blood T cell repertoires in COVID-19. Profiled with immunoSEQ multiplex PCR; TCRdb holds only in-frame clones, not every one. The sample includes about 42,000 clones, about 77% of them seen just once. Sample: peripheral blood. The receptors were sampled from a man older than 75 with acute or convalescent COVID-19. CDR3s include the opening cysteine and the closing phenylalanine or tryptophan. A D gene is named only where the DNA matches it firmly. For some rows the clone size is stated as once, few or many, or as a class when expanded; others skip it.

D gene	V gene	clone size	J gene	CDR3 protein	CDR3 DNA
NA	TRBV6-1	once	TRBJ1-1	CASSESWGAEAFF	TGTGCCAGCAGTGAATCGTGGGGGGCTGAAGCTTTCTTT
NA	TRBV24-1	NA	TRBJ2-5	CATSDFRGSETQYF	TGTGCCACCAGTGATTTCAGGGGATCAGAGACCCAGTACTTC
NA	TRBV5-1	NA	TRBJ2-7	CASSLAGLTEGEQYF	TGCGCCAGCAGCTTGGCCGGTTTAACAGAGGGCGAGCAGTACTTC
TRBD2	TRBV6-4	NA	TRBJ2-3	CASRREAGGQDTQYF	TGTGCCAGCAGGAGGGAAGCGGGGGGACAAGATACGCAGTATTTT
TRBD2	TRBV5-1	NA	TRBJ2-1	CASSLTLTSGLTSNEQFF	TGCGCCAGCAGCTTGACTTTGACTAGCGGGCTGACGAGCAATGAGCAGTTCTTC
NA	TRBV6-4	NA	TRBJ2-3	CASSDENSGPSTDTQYF	TGTGCCAGCAGTGACGAAAATAGCGGACCTAGCACAGATACGCAGTATTTT
NA	TRBV4-2	NA	TRBJ1-1	CASSQGEANTEAFF	TGTGCCAGCAGCCAAGGCGAAGCAAACACTGAAGCTTTCTTT
NA	TRBV5-6	NA	TRBJ1-2	CASSLSRANYGYTF	TGTGCCAGCAGCTTGTCCAGGGCCAACTATGGCTACACCTTC
NA	TRBV28	NA	TRBJ1-2	CASGSPLGALHGYTF	TGTGCCAGCGGGTCCCCGCTAGGGGCTTTGCATGGCTACACCTTC
NA	TRBV28	NA	TRBJ2-5	CASSLHREGETQYF	TGTGCCAGCAGTTTACACAGGGAGGGAGAGACCCAGTACTTC
NA	TRBV5-1	few	TRBJ2-5	CASSPGQVGRETQYF	TGCGCCAGCAGCCCGGGACAGGTCGGGAGGGAGACCCAGTACTTC
TRBD1	TRBV10-3	once	TRBJ1-1	CATGQGNTEAFF	TGTGCCACCGGACAGGGGAACACTGAAGCTTTCTTT
NA	TRBV28	NA	TRBJ2-5	CASTDSMAETQYF	TGTGCCAGCACCGACAGCATGGCCGAGACCCAGTACTTC
NA	TRBV20-1	NA	TRBJ2-7	CSARAQGEQYF	TGCAGTGCTAGGGCTCAGGGAGAGCAGTACTTC
NA	TRBV28	NA	TRBJ1-2	CASSLVPTDLYGYTF	TGTGCCAGCAGTTTGGTGCCGACAGATCTTTATGGCTACACCTTC
TRBD1	TRBV5-1	few	TRBJ2-3	CASSLQGAKDTQYF	TGCGCCAGCAGCTTACAGGGGGCGAAAGATACGCAGTATTTT
TRBD1	TRBV5-1	NA	TRBJ2-2	CASSSGTANTGELFF	TGCGCCAGCAGCTCCGGGACAGCGAACACCGGGGAGCTGTTTTTT
TRBD2	TRBV5-5	NA	TRBJ2-5	CASSFGGGEETQYF	TGTGCCAGCAGCTTCGGCGGGGGGGAAGAGACCCAGTACTTC
TRBD2	TRBV28	once	TRBJ2-5	CASRPGGSGMPGTQYF	TGTGCCAGCAGGCCCGGGGGAAGCGGGATGCCAGGGACCCAGTACTTC
TRBD2	TRBV7-2	NA	TRBJ2-4	CASSSSGVGKNIQYF	TGTGCCAGCAGCTCCAGCGGGGTAGGCAAAAACATTCAGTACTTC
TRBD2	TRBV28	NA	TRBJ2-1	CASSLNPGLAYNEQFF	TGTGCCAGCAGTTTAAATCCGGGACTAGCCTACAATGAGCAGTTCTTC
NA	TRBV4-2	NA	TRBJ2-7	CASSPEGRGSSYEQYF	TGTGCCAGCAGCCCGGAGGGGCGGGGAAGCTCCTACGAGCAGTACTTC
NA	TRBV2	medium-sized	TRBJ1-3	CASKVQGPGNTIYF	TGTGCCAGCAAGGTGCAGGGCCCTGGAAACACCATATATTTT
NA	TRBV4-2	few	TRBJ2-3	CASSPHLGGTDTQYF	TGTGCCAGCAGCCCCCATTTAGGAGGAACAGATACGCAGTATTTT